This TCR beta chain was captured in a study of vaccination and CD4 T cells after COVID-19. In the study overall: Stimulation of the cells used overlapping spike peptide pools from SARS-CoV-2 and from the common cold coronaviruses HCoV-NL63, HCoV-OC43 and HCoV-229E.

Treatment of the sample: roughly 10-day PBMC culture with coronavirus spike peptide pools or control peptides (ViraFEST assay). Gathering of the CD4+ T cells, from the unexposed donor, took place before the COVID-19 pandemic (2011-2018). In this sample, this clonotype turned up a few times. Its cognate antigen is unknown. Researchers used the Oncomine TCR Beta short-read assay to sequence DNA from cultured CD4+ T cells. Each CDR3 protein is one row after TCRdb ran MiXCR on the PCR reads. The sample lists around 7,000 distinct CDR3 sequences, around 49% occurring once. Unmatched junction bases numbered 6, after V lost 0 bases and J lost 14 bases. The germline V gene has CDR1 DFQATT and CDR2 SNEGSKA (reference sequence). The CDR3 contains 12 residues.

This receptor was obtained from a human donor in good health. The source material was CD4+ T cells from blood, cultured in vitro. The rearrangement joins TRBV20-1 to TRBJ2-3; TRBD2 matches 9 bases. DNA of the CDR3: TGCAGTGCTAGAGATGCGCTAGCGGGGTCGTATTTT. This translates into CSARDALAGSYF.